The 15 T cell receptor beta chains listed next were all sequenced from one sample in a study of blood T cell repertoires in COVID-19. Profiled with immunoSEQ multiplex PCR; TCRdb holds only in-frame clones, not every one. This table has about 230,000 clones, around 86% appearing once. Sample: peripheral blood. The receptors originated from a man aged 50-60 years with COVID-19, enrolled during active disease.

This chain uses TRBV11-2 with TRBJ2-2; D perhaps matches TRBD1 (5 bases). The CDR3 consists of 14 residues. The germline CDR1 and CDR2 sequences are SGHAT and FQNNGV. The V and J ends lost 6 bases and 2 bases respectively, with 10 bases between them. The CDR3 protein is CASSRTRNTGELFF. CDR3 nucleotides: TGTGCCAGCAGTAGGACACGTAACACCGGGGAGCTGTTTTTT.

The chain is built from TRBV27 and TRBJ2-7; TRBD1 might be the D (5 bases). Germline loops: CDR1 MNHEY, CDR2 SMNVEV (reference sequence). The ends were cut back, 1 base at V and 1 base at J, with 8 bases in the middle. The CDR3 has 14 residues. This chain's CDR3 is CASSLFRDSYEQYF. The CDR3 region has the DNA TGTGCCAGCAGTTTATTCAGGGATTCCTACGAGCAGTACTTC.

Points on this clone: No DNA is shown, since the ends of the CDR3 on it are uncertain; the CDR3 is the one TCRdb lists. The chain employs TRBV12-2 and TRBJ1-5; the table calls TRBD1, which could not be checked here. TRBV12-2 is tagged as a pseudogene. The CDR3 sequence runs 18 residues, both termini included. The CDR3 loop reads CASRLVGQGAEVDQPQHF.

The chain couples TRBV10-3 to TRBJ1-5, with D perhaps matching TRBD1 (5 bases). Germline V gene sequence: CDR1 ENHRY, CDR2 SYGVKD. The CDR3 runs 13 residues. Trimming removed 7 bases from V and 5 bases from J, with 12 bases in between. The CDR3 DNA follows: TGTGCCATCAAGGCAGGGTGGGATCAGCCCCAGCATTTT. Protein product: CAIKAGWDQPQHF.

The table lists this clone with a few counts. V is TRBV19 and J is TRBJ2-7; 9 bases are shared with TRBD1. The CDR3 contains 16 residues. Unmatched junction bases numbered 15, after V lost 5 bases and J lost 7 bases. Germline loops: CDR1 LNHDA, CDR2 SQIVND (reference sequence). DNA for the CDR3: TGTGCCAGTAGTTCGTGGGCCGGGACAGGGCCTAGGGAGCAGTACTTC. Protein product: CASSSWAGTGPREQYF.

A single count supports this clone. The chain is built from TRBV9 and TRBJ2-1; 7 bases fit TRBD2. The CDR3 contains 13 residues. V lost 0 bases, J lost 10 bases, and 4 bases stayed unmatched. Germline lookup yields CDR1 SGDLS and CDR2 YYNGEE. The CDR3 nucleotides are TGTGCCAGCAGCGTAGTGCAAGCGGGAGAGCAGTTCTTC. Encoded protein: CASSVVQAGEQFF.

The J gene is TRBJ1-1, the V gene TRBV7-6; no definite D call. V dropped 2 bases and J dropped 1 base, with 11 bases sitting between them. The CDR3 spans 15 residues. The V gene's germline CDR1 is SGHVS and CDR2 FNYEAQ. CDR3 sequence reads: CASSLSSTGNTEAFF. For the CDR3, the DNA is TGTGCCAGCAGCTTATCTTCTACGGGGAACACTGAAGCTTTCTTT.

The chain carries TRBV18 and TRBJ2-2; D uncertain. Germline CDR1 is KGHSH and CDR2 is LQKENI. The CDR3 spans 15 residues. The V end lost 1 base, the J end lost 4 bases, and 10 bases lay between the germline ends. The CDR3 DNA follows: TGTGCCAGCTCACCACTAGAGTTCGGCACCGGGGAGCTGTTTTTT. Translated: CASSPLEFGTGELFF.

This clone has a handful of counts. This sequence joins TRBV6-4 and TRBJ1-5; D is possibly TRBD1 (6 bases). CDR1 is MRHNA and CDR2 is SNTAGT in the germline V gene. The ends were cut back, 2 bases at V and 0 bases at J, with 26 bases in the middle. The CDR3 covers 21 residues. The CDR3 reads CASSDIRSGGRGVYSNQPQHF. The CDR3 bases are TGTGCCAGCAGTGACATTCGATCCGGGGGGCGAGGGGTTTATAGCAATCAGCCCCAGCATTTT.

The chain joins TRBV18 to TRBJ2-7, with TRBD2 matching 11 bases. Trimming cost V 4 bases and J 0 bases; bases outside gene matches: 5. CDR1 and CDR2 from the germline V gene are KGHSH and LQKENI. The CDR3 is 16 residues long. The CDR3 loop reads CASSRPTSGSSYEQYF. CDR3 sequence (DNA): TGTGCCAGCTCACGCCCAACTAGCGGGAGCTCCTACGAGCAGTACTTC.

CDR3 protein: CASSVGHRGGAGELFF. CDR3 DNA: TGTGCCAGCAGCGTAGGTCACAGGGGTGGGGCCGGGGAGCTGTTTTTT. The V and J genes are TRBV9 and TRBJ2-2, with 7 bases lining up with TRBD1. Germline V gene sequence: CDR1 SGDLS, CDR2 YYNGEE. V shed 0 bases and J 6 bases; nucleotides not matched to a gene: 8. The CDR3 covers 16 residues. Full variable domain (outside the CDR3, taken from reference TRBV9 and TRBJ2-2): DSGVTQTPKHLITATGQRVTLRCSPRSGDLSVYWYQQSLDQGLQFLIQYYNGEERAKGNILERFSAQQFPDLHSELNLSSLELGDSALYFCASSVGHRGGAGELFFGEGSRLTVL.

The CDR3 is CASKGRGSSYNEQFF. The CDR3 DNA reads TGTGCCAGCAAAGGACGGGGAAGCTCCTACAATGAGCAGTTCTTC. J is TRBJ2-1 and V is TRBV6-5; tentatively, D is TRBD2 (5 bases). The ends were cut back, 7 bases at V and 0 bases at J, with 13 bases in the middle. Per the germline V gene, CDR1 is MNHEY and CDR2 is SVGAGI. The CDR3 contains 15 residues.

The V call is TRBV10-3, the J call TRBJ2-3; D remains unclear. Germline CDR1 reads ENHRY; CDR2 reads SYGVKD. With 4 bases removed from V and 2 bases from J, the gap between germline ends came to 16 bases. This CDR3 has 16 amino acids. CDR3 DNA sequence: TGTGCCATCAGTGGGAACAGCCTGCCCCCCACAGATACGCAGTATTTT. Translated, it gives CAISGNSLPPTDTQYF.

This rearrangement joins TRBV2 to TRBJ1-6; D unresolved. The CDR3 contains 11 residues. The V gene lost 7 bases and the J gene lost 16 bases, with 14 bases spanning the gap. Germline values: CDR1 SNHLY, CDR2 FYNNEI. CDR3 nucleotide sequence: TGTGCCAGCAATTCCGGGTTCCGACTCCACTTT. It specifies CASNSGFRLHF. Full variable domain (missing parts from reference TRBV2 and TRBJ1-6): EPEVTQTPSHQVTQMGQEVILRCVPISNHLYFYWYRQILGQKVEFLVSFYNNEISEKSEIFDDQFSVERPDGSNFTLKIRSTKLEDSAMYFCASNSGFRLHFGNGTRLTVT.

The chain links TRBV9 to TRBJ2-2; possibly TRBD2 for D (6 bases). There are 14 residues in the CDR3. Germline V CDR1 and CDR2: SGDLS, YYNGEE. Trimming removed 3 bases from V and 4 bases from J, with 10 bases in between. CDR3 loop: CASSATSSTGELFF. In DNA form, the CDR3 reads TGTGCCAGCAGCGCGACTAGTTCCACCGGGGAGCTGTTTTTT.